This T cell receptor (beta chain) was documented in a study of OX40 agonist ivuxolimab in advanced cancers. Whole-study context: Dose-escalation patients suffered from hepatocellular carcinoma, melanoma, renal cell or head and neck cancer.

The protocol was immunoSEQ multiplex PCR, while the TCRdb copy is restricted to in-frame clones and leaves out a portion. This table has 76,000 or so clones, 93% appearing once. Germline V gene lookup returns CDR1 SGHKS and CDR2 YYEKEE (reference sequence). Trimming took 3 bases from V and 11 from J, leaving 15 bases between them. The CDR3 is 12 residues long. The specimen was CD4+ or CD8+ T cells sorted from blood, collected in a trial of the OX40 agonist ivuxolimab. The chain carries TRBV5-5 and TRBJ2-7; the D gene is possibly TRBD2 (5 bases). This clonotype was obtained from an adult with an advanced solid tumor such as melanoma, head and neck, liver or kidney cancer. CDR3 DNA: TGTGCCAGCAGCTCCAGACCGCCCGGGGAGTACTTC. This sequence encodes CASSSRPPGEYF.